This T cell receptor (beta chain) was identified during a study of T cells after yellow fever vaccination. Study background: SMART-Seq v4 Ultra Low Input served to prepare low-cell-number fractions.

Trimming pared 2 bases from V and 2 bases from J, leaving 15 bases between. The germline V gene has CDR1 SGHVS and CDR2 FQNEAQ. The CDR3 consists of 16 residues. This clonotype was seen only a few times. Making TCR cDNA involved 5'RACE template switching, which added UMIs and a universal primer site. TCRdb reprocessed the 5' RACE reads with MiXCR, giving one entry per CDR3 protein. The sample contains around 590,000 distinct CDR3 sequences, approximately 13% of which appear only once. Here the sequenced sample was PBMCs, taken on the day of the yellow fever booster vaccination. The chain links TRBV7-8 to TRBJ2-5, with D possibly being TRBD2 (5 bases). The clonotype originates from a man aged 25 to 45 who received the YFV17D yellow fever vaccine. The CDR3 loop reads CASSLKRTEMQETQYF. The CDR3 bases are TGTGCCAGCAGCTTAAAAAGGACTGAGATGCAAGAGACCCAGTACTTC.